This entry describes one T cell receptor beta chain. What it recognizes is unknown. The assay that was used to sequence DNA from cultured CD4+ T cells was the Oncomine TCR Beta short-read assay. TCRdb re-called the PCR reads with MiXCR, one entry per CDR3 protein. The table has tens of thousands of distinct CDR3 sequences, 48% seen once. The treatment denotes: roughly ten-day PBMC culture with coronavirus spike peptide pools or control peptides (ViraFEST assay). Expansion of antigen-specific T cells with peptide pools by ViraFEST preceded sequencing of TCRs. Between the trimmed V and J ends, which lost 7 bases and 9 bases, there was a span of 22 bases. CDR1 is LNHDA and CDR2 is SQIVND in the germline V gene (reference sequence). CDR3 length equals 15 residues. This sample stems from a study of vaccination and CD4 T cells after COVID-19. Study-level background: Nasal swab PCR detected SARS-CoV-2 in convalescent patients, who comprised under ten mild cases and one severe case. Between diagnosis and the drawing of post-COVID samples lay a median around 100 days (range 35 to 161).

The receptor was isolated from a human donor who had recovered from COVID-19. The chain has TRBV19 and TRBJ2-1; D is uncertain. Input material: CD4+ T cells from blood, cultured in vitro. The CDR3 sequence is CASTPSYGKIGEQFF. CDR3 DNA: TGTGCCAGTACCCCGTCCTATGGGAAAATCGGTGAGCAGTTCTTC.